This is a list of T cell receptor beta chains from one sample in a study of PD-L1 blockade in urothelial cancer. Profiled with immunoSEQ multiplex PCR; TCRdb holds only in-frame clones, not every one. The sample shows 30,000 to 50,000 clones, around 88% of them seen only once. The material sequenced was PBMCs, taken around atezolizumab (anti-PD-L1) treatment. The receptors here all came from a man between 60 and 75 years old with urothelial cancer. CDR3s include the opening cysteine and the closing phenylalanine or tryptophan. The D gene is left open where the match is weak. The size field is filled for only some rows; it gives once, few, many or a size class.

CDR3: CASSVASSYEQYF
DNA: TGTGCCAGCAGCGTAGCTAGCTCCTACGAGCAGTACTTC
V: TRBV9
J: TRBJ2-7
D: -
size: -

CDR3: CASSLDRAGEQYF
DNA: TGTGCCAGCAGTTTGGACAGGGCGGGCGAGCAGTACTTC
V: TRBV27
J: TRBJ2-7
D: TRBD1
size: -

CDR3: CASSPQGEGYEQYF
DNA: TGTGCCAGCTCACCACAGGGGGAAGGCTACGAGCAGTACTTC
V: TRBV18
J: TRBJ2-7
D: -
size: -

CDR3: CASSLAGSPLNEQYF
DNA: TGTGCCAGCAGCTTAGCGGGGAGCCCCCTGAACGAGCAGTACTTC
V: TRBV7-9
J: TRBJ2-7
D: -
size: -

CDR3: CSVADSDEQFF
DNA: TGCAGCGTCGCGGACAGCGATGAGCAGTTCTTC
V: TRBV29-1
J: TRBJ2-1
D: -
size: -

CDR3: CASSPPTTGMNTEAFF
DNA: TGTGCCAGCTCACCGCCCACGACAGGTATGAACACTGAAGCTTTCTTT
V: TRBV18
J: TRBJ1-1
D: -
size: -

CDR3: CASSPGLAGAPLFF
DNA: TGTGCCAGCAGCCCCGGCCTAGCGGGGGCCCCTTTGTTCTTC
V: TRBV7-3
J: TRBJ2-1
D: TRBD2
size: -

CDR3: CASSQSAARGRAFQSYEQYF
DNA: TGCGCCAGCAGTCAATCGGCGGCCAGGGGGCGTGCGTTTCAGTCCTACGAGCAGTACTTC
V: TRBV23-1
J: TRBJ2-7
D: TRBD1
size: -

CDR3: CASSIPDRAVVNTEAFF
DNA: TGTGCCAGCAGCATCCCGGACAGGGCTGTAGTGAACACTGAAGCTTTCTTT
V: TRBV7-9
J: TRBJ1-1
D: TRBD1
size: -

CDR3: CASSSRDRGRPYEQYF
DNA: TGTGCCAGCAGCTCGAGGGACAGGGGGCGGCCGTACGAGCAGTACTTC
V: TRBV11-1
J: TRBJ2-7
D: TRBD1
size: once

CDR3: CASSYTVGETQYF
DNA: TGCGCCAGCAGCTACACAGTGGGAGAGACCCAGTACTTC
V: TRBV4-1
J: TRBJ2-5
D: -
size: -

CDR3: CASSHGEGGQPQHF
DNA: TGTGCCAGCAGTCACGGGGAAGGTGGTCAGCCCCAGCATTTT
V: TRBV2
J: TRBJ1-5
D: -
size: few

CDR3: CASSLEQGNTEAFF
DNA: TGCGCCAGCAGCTTGGAACAGGGGAACACTGAAGCTTTCTTT
V: TRBV5-1
J: TRBJ1-1
D: -
size: -

CDR3: CASRPSRGGGYTF
DNA: TGTGCCAGCAGACCTTCGAGGGGGGGAGGCTACACCTTC
V: TRBV6-5
J: TRBJ1-2
D: -
size: -

CDR3: CASRPGTANTGELFF
DNA: TGTGCCAGCAGGCCCGGGACAGCGAACACCGGGGAGCTGTTTTTT
V: TRBV6-1
J: TRBJ2-2
D: TRBD1
size: -

CDR3: CASSPTLPDRGDQPQHF
DNA: TGTGCCAGCAGCCCTACGCTCCCTGACAGGGGTGATCAGCCCCAGCATTTT
V: TRBV4-2
J: TRBJ1-5
D: TRBD1
size: -

CDR3: CASSSGTTNTGELFF
DNA: TGTGCCAGCAGTTCCGGGACAACGAACACCGGGGAGCTGTTTTTT
V: TRBV7-2
J: TRBJ2-2
D: -
size: few

CDR3: CASSQVNLRWTEAFF
DNA: TGTGCCAGCAGCCAAGTGAATCTGAGGTGGACTGAAGCTTTCTTT
V: TRBV14
J: TRBJ1-1
D: -
size: -